One and the same sample provided the 13 T cell receptor beta chains below, sequenced in a study of blood T cell repertoires in COVID-19. Clones were sequenced by immunoSEQ multiplex PCR, and TCRdb holds only the in-frame ones, with some missing. The sample lists about 160,000 clones; approximately 80% were seen once. Material: PBMCs or T cells enriched from blood (not recorded which). Receptor source: an older woman who had recovered from COVID-19.

The chain couples TRBV5-4 to TRBJ1-2, with D maybe TRBD1 (6 bases). CDR1 is SGHNT, CDR2 YYREEE, per germline (reference sequence). The V gene lost 2 bases and the J gene lost 5 bases, with 10 bases spanning the gap. There are 13 residues in the CDR3. The CDR3 coding sequence is TGTGCCAGCAGCTTAAAACAGGGATATGGCTACACCTTC. This gives the protein CASSLKQGYGYTF.

The genes are TRBV30 and TRBJ1-5, with D possibly TRBD1 on 5 matching bases. V was clipped by 1 base and J by 5 bases, with 18 bases between them. The CDR3 is 16 amino acids. Germline V gene data show CDR1 as GTSNPN and CDR2 as SVGIG (reference sequence). CDR3 sequence: CAWSGEAGFVHQPQHF. The CDR3 coding sequence is TGTGCCTGGAGTGGGGAGGCAGGGTTCGTTCATCAGCCCCAGCATTTT.

This clone came up once. This rearrangement joins TRBV19 to TRBJ2-3, with D maybe TRBD2 (5 bases). The CDR3 covers 17 residues. Trimming took off 3 bases at V and 3 bases at J, with 19 bases between the two ends. CDR1 and CDR2 (germline): LNHDA, SQIVND (reference sequence). The chain's CDR3 is CASSMGDRDSSTDTQYF. In nucleotides, the CDR3 is TGTGCCAGTAGTATGGGAGATCGGGATAGCAGTACAGATACGCAGTATTTT. The whole variable domain, filled in from reference TRBV19 and TRBJ2-3, reads DGGITQSPKYLFRKEGQNVTLSCEQNLNHDAMYWYRQDPGQGLRLIYYSQIVNDFQKGDIAEGYSVSREKKESFPLTVTSAQKNPTAFYLCASSMGDRDSSTDTQYFGPGTRLTVL.

This sequence joins TRBV3-1 (or the pseudogene TRBV3-2) and TRBJ2-5; D perhaps matches TRBD1 (5 bases). Germline-derived CDR1 and CDR2 are LGHDT and YNNKEL (reference sequence). The CDR3 loop spans 13 amino acids. V lost 4 bases to trimming and J lost 9 bases, with 15 bases between them. CDR3 sequence reads: CASSLFGSRAQYF. The CDR3, as DNA: TGTGCCAGCAGCCTCTTCGGCTCCAGGGCCCAGTACTTC.

V gene TRBV18 combines with J gene TRBJ2-1, with 9 bases that match TRBD2. Trimming took 3 bases from V and 2 from J; bases not matched to a gene: 5. The CDR3 consists of 16 residues. CDR1 and CDR2 (germline): KGHSH, LQKENI. The CDR3 coding sequence is TGTGCCAGCTCACCCGTGGGGACTAGCACCTACAATGAGCAGTTCTTC. Amino acid sequence: CASSPVGTSTYNEQFF.

The chain employs TRBV5-3 and TRBJ1-1; a possible D gene is TRBD1 (6 bases). TRBV5-3 has ORF status, its function being uncertain. The ends were cut back, 0 bases at V and 1 base at J, with 7 bases in the middle. The length of the CDR3 is 14 residues. CDR3 coding DNA: TGTGCCAGAAGCTTGGCAGGGGAGAACACTGAAGCTTTCTTT. The encoded protein is CARSLAGENTEAFF.

This clone was recorded at least ten times. The chain uses TRBV27 and TRBJ1-1; tentative D call: TRBD1 (5 bases). CDR1 MNHEY and CDR2 SMNVEV come from the germline V gene (reference sequence). This CDR3 spans 11 amino acids. The V end lost 6 bases, the J end lost 7 bases, and 9 bases lay between the germline ends. This CDR3 is CASSNQGEAFF. The CDR3 nucleotides read TGTGCCAGCAGCAACCAGGGTGAAGCTTTCTTT.

V and J are TRBV15 and TRBJ2-1, with 13 bases lining up with TRBD2. The CDR3 has 14 residues. Germline lookup yields CDR1 LNHNV and CDR2 YYDKDF (reference sequence). The J segment lost 6 bases and the V segment lost 8 bases, leaving 4 bases of the junction unmatched. In DNA form, the CDR3 reads TGTGCCACCCGGACTAGCGGGGGAGTCAATGAGCAGTTCTTC. Translating it yields CATRTSGGVNEQFF. Variable domain in full (rest from reference TRBV15 and TRBJ2-1): DAMVIQNPRYQVTQFGKPVTLSCSQTLNHNVMYWYQQKSSQAPKLLFHYYDKDFNNEADTPDNFQSRRPNTSFCFLDIRSPGLGDTAMYLCATRTSGGVNEQFFGPGTRLTVL.

This chain uses TRBV4-1 with TRBJ1-6; 7 nucleotides align to TRBD1. The ends lost 5 bases at V and 6 bases at J; junction bases unmatched: 7. This CDR3 region has 15 residues. CDR1 is MGHRA, CDR2 YSYEKL, per germline. The CDR3 DNA reads as TGCGCCAGCAGCATAGGACAGGTTCTTAATTCACCCCTCCACTTT. Translated, it gives CASSIGQVLNSPLHF.

V usage is TRBV6-5 and J usage is TRBJ1-4; D unclear. This CDR3 has 13 residues. CDR1 is MNHEY and CDR2 is SVGAGI in the germline V gene. With 4 bases removed from V and 8 bases from J, the gap between germline ends came to 11 bases. The CDR3 loop is CASSSALREKLFF. For the CDR3, the DNA is TGTGCCAGCAGTTCCGCCCTTCGGGAAAAACTGTTTTTT.

The chain recombines TRBV27 with TRBJ1-4, with a possible D match to TRBD1 (6 bases). The V gene lost 3 bases and the J gene lost 1 base, with 6 bases spanning the gap. This CDR3 region has 14 residues. In germline, CDR1 is MNHEY, CDR2 SMNVEV (reference sequence). CDR3: CASSFRGTNEKLFF. In DNA form, the CDR3 reads TGTGCCAGCAGTTTCAGGGGAACTAATGAAAAACTGTTTTTT.

The V and J genes are TRBV11-2 and TRBJ2-1; D unresolved. The V end lost 6 bases, the J end lost 8 bases, and 14 bases lay between the germline ends. Germline V lookup: CDR1 SGHAT, CDR2 FQNNGV. This CDR3 has 13 residues. DNA of the CDR3: TGTGCCAGCAGTCCTACCTGGTATGATGAGCAGTTCTTC. Protein: CASSPTWYDEQFF.

The chain employs TRBV14 and TRBJ2-1; 7 bases fit TRBD2. V was clipped by 4 bases and J by 2 bases; unmatched bases: 11. Germline V lookup: CDR1 SGHDN, CDR2 FVKESK. The CDR3 runs to 17 residues. Here the CDR3 reads CASSLRGGGPPYNEQFF. CDR3 nucleotide sequence: TGTGCCAGCAGCCTCCGCGGGGGAGGGCCCCCCTACAATGAGCAGTTCTTC.